This T cell receptor beta chain was sequenced during a study of T cell repertoires in cytomegalovirus infection. The CDR3 length is 14 residues. Germline lookup yields CDR1 DFQATT and CDR2 SNEGSKA (reference sequence). TCRdb reprocessed the reads via MiXCR and lists one record per CDR3 protein. This table has 300,000 to 400,000 distinct CDR3 sequences, around 29% appearing once. For this clonotype: Its antigen is still unknown. A junction end diverges from the germline sequence, so it may reflect a read error.

The specimen was cultured PBMCs, collected from culture after CMV antigen stimulation. The J gene is TRBJ2-7, the V gene TRBV20-1, with 10 bases lining up with TRBD1. This receptor was taken from a human donor in good health (CMV status not recorded). Some clones in this sample may be carry-over from other donors' samples. The CDR3 protein is CSAPRTGGIHEQHF. CDR3 in DNA: TGCAGTGCCCCGAGGACAGGGGGAATCCACGAGCAGCACTTC.